This passage covers 6 T cell receptor beta chains from one sample sequenced in a study of blood T cell repertoires in COVID-19. Generated by immunoSEQ multiplex PCR, the TCRdb table keeps only in-frame clones and is missing some. The profile shows tens of thousands of clones, over 80% of them singletons. Material for sequencing was peripheral blood. These receptors all come from a man aged 50-60 years with active COVID-19.

As concerns this clone: A junction boundary mismatches the germline segment, possibly from a read error. The V gene is TRBV25-1, the J gene TRBJ1-2, with a weak D call TRBD1 (5 bases). CDR3 length: 10 residues. Per the germline V gene, CDR1 is MGHDK and CDR2 is SYGVNS. The CDR3 DNA follows: TGTGCCAGCAATCGGCGGGACTCCGCCTTC. Its protein is CASNRRDSAF.

The chain carries TRBV3-1 (or the pseudogene TRBV3-2) and TRBJ2-1; D is unresolved. Germline CDR1 is LGHDT and CDR2 is YNNKEL (reference sequence). The CDR3 has 16 amino acids. V was pared by 2 bases and J by 0 bases, with 11 bases between. CDR3 residues: CASSQTTGYSYNEQFF. The CDR3 region has the DNA TGTGCCAGCAGCCAAACCACCGGTTACTCCTACAATGAGCAGTTCTTC.

This clone was found a few times. The J gene is TRBJ2-3, the V gene TRBV27; the match to TRBD2 covers 10 bases. There are 16 residues in the CDR3. Losses at the gene ends were 3 bases for V and 2 bases for J; bases not matched to a gene: 5. Germline-derived CDR1 and CDR2 are MNHEY and SMNVEV (reference sequence). The CDR3 bases are TGTGCCAGCAGTTTGAAGCGGGGGGGTTCCACAGATACGCAGTATTTT. Protein sequence: CASSLKRGGSTDTQYF.

The chain carries TRBV5-5 and TRBJ2-2; TRBD2 is a possible D gene (6 bases). CDR1 is SGHKS, CDR2 YYEKEE, per germline (reference sequence). The CDR3 sequence is 17 residues long. The germline V and J ends were trimmed by 2 bases and 4 bases, with 18 bases remaining between them. CDR3 amino acids: CASSLGPGRGGTGELFF. The DNA for the CDR3 is TGTGCCAGCAGCTTAGGCCCGGGTCGGGGAGGCACCGGGGAGCTGTTTTTT. Full variable domain (rest looked up from reference TRBV5-5 and TRBJ2-2): DAGVTQSPTHLIKTRGQQVTLRCSPISGHKSVSWYQQVLGQGPQFIFQYYEKEERGRGNFPDRFSARQFPNYSSELNVNALLLGDSALYLCASSLGPGRGGTGELFFGEGSRLTVL.

The chain joins TRBV4-3 to TRBJ2-2; the D is unclear. This CDR3 is built from 15 residues. CDR1 and CDR2 (germline): LGHNA, YSLEER. With 3 bases removed from V and 6 bases from J, the gap between germline ends came to 14 bases. This CDR3 is CASSQVEAGAGELFF. The CDR3 coding sequence is TGCGCCAGCAGCCAGGTGGAAGCAGGCGCCGGGGAGCTGTTTTTT.

The chain carries TRBV9 and TRBJ2-1; TRBD2 aligns across 8 bases. Germline CDR1 reads SGDLS; CDR2 reads YYNGEE. V gave up 6 bases and J gave up 2 bases; unmatched junction bases: 4. The CDR3 contains 14 residues. For the CDR3, the DNA is TGTGCCAGCACCAGCGGGGGTACCTACAATGAGCAGTTCTTC. Translating gives CASTSGGTYNEQFF. Full variable domain (outside the CDR3, taken from reference TRBV9 and TRBJ2-1): DSGVTQTPKHLITATGQRVTLRCSPRSGDLSVYWYQQSLDQGLQFLIQYYNGEERAKGNILERFSAQQFPDLHSELNLSSLELGDSALYFCASTSGGTYNEQFFGPGTRLTVL.